The rows below give T cell receptor beta chains drawn from one sample of a study of shared clonotypes between healthy human individuals. The repertoire was sequenced with immunoSEQ multiplex PCR; TCRdb's copy has only in-frame clones and lacks some. Among around 560,000 clones listed, roughly 95% were seen once. The source material was naive CD8+ T cells sorted from blood. These receptors were taken from a woman in her twenties or thirties in good health. The CDR3 runs from the conserved cysteine through the conserved F or W. D genes are given only for firm matches. A row's size may be missing; if present it is once, few, many or a size class.

V gene	D gene	CDR3 length	clone size	J gene	CDR3 DNA	CDR3 protein
TRBV10-3	TRBD2	16	once	TRBJ2-7	TGTGCCATCAGTGAGTCCCAGCGGCCTAGCGGGTACGAGCAGTACTTC	CAISESQRPSGYEQYF
TRBV27	TRBD1	14	NA	TRBJ2-7	TGTGCCAGCAGCTCCGACAGGGGACCCTACGAGCAGTACTTC	CASSSDRGPYEQYF
TRBV10-1	NA	14	NA	TRBJ2-1	TGCGCCAGCAGTGAAACCGCAATGGGCAATGAGCAGTTCTTC	CASSETAMGNEQFF
TRBV9	NA	15	NA	TRBJ1-5	TGTGCCAGCAGCGTTTCGGGACATAACAATCAGCCCCAGCATTTT	CASSVSGHNNQPQHF
TRBV19	TRBD1	15	NA	TRBJ2-7	TGTGCCAGTAGCCCGGGACAGCACCCTTCCTACGAGCAGTACTTC	CASSPGQHPSYEQYF
TRBV19	TRBD1	14	NA	TRBJ2-2	TGTGCCAGTAGTATAGGGACAGGGGCCGGGGAGCTGTTTTTT	CASSIGTGAGELFF
TRBV5-4	NA	12	NA	TRBJ2-7	TGTGCCAGCAGCTTCGTCTCTGGCGAGCAGTACTTC	CASSFVSGEQYF
TRBV5-5	NA	16	NA	TRBJ2-7	TGTGCCAGCAGCTTAGGGGGAGGGCCGGGGGCCTACGAGCAGTACTTC	CASSLGGGPGAYEQYF
TRBV2	NA	16	NA	TRBJ2-7	TGTGCCAGCAGTGAAATGGGCGGAGTTAGTTCCTACGAGCAGTACTTC	CASSEMGGVSSYEQYF
TRBV27	NA	14	NA	TRBJ2-1	TGTGCCAGCAGTTTCAGTAGCTCCTACAATGAGCAGTTCTTC	CASSFSSSYNEQFF
TRBV7-9	NA	14	NA	TRBJ2-2	TGTGCCAGCAGCCCCCGAGTCGGGTCCGGGGAGCTGTTTTTT	CASSPRVGSGELFF
TRBV6-6	NA	14	NA	TRBJ2-2	TGTGCCAGCAGTTACGACGGCAACACCGGGGAGCTGTTTTTT	CASSYDGNTGELFF
TRBV7-9	NA	14	NA	TRBJ2-3	TGTGCCAGCAGCTTAGGGGGCCGTTTCGATACGCAGTATTTT	CASSLGGRFDTQYF
TRBV5-1	NA	15	NA	TRBJ1-2	TGCGCCAGCAGCTTGTGGTTTTCAACCGGCTATGGCTACACCTTC	CASSLWFSTGYGYTF
TRBV7-9	NA	12	NA	TRBJ1-1	TGTGCCAGCAGCGAATATAACACTGAAGCTTTCTTT	CASSEYNTEAFF
TRBV7-9	TRBD2	14	once	TRBJ2-2	TGTGCCAGCGAAGCGGGAGTAGGAACCGGGGAGCTGTTTTTT	CASEAGVGTGELFF
TRBV30	TRBD1	14	once	TRBJ1-1	TGTGCCTGGATTATTGGGACAGGGGGTACTGAAGCTTTCTTT	CAWIIGTGGTEAFF
TRBV7-6	TRBD2	17	NA	TRBJ2-3	TGTGCCAGCAGCTTAGACCAGCGGGAGGGGAACACAGATACGCAGTATTTT	CASSLDQREGNTDTQYF
TRBV7-9	NA	12	NA	TRBJ1-1	TGTGCCAGCAGCCAGGGGTACACTGAAGCTTTCTTT	CASSQGYTEAFF
TRBV7-2	NA	14	once	TRBJ2-7	TGTGCCAGCAGCCTTTCGGGCCTCTCCTACGAGCAGTACTTC	CASSLSGLSYEQYF
TRBV19	TRBD1	13	NA	TRBJ2-7	TGTGCCAGTAGTCTTGGGGACAGATACGAGCAGTACTTC	CASSLGDRYEQYF
TRBV29-1	TRBD1	14	once	TRBJ2-7	TGCAGCGTTGAAGGTCGGACAGGGCTCCACGAGCAGTACTTC	CSVEGRTGLHEQYF
TRBV5-6	NA	16	NA	TRBJ2-7	TGTGCCAGCAGCCCCGGAGGATGGAGCCTTTCCTACGAGCAGTACTTC	CASSPGGWSLSYEQYF
TRBV4-1	TRBD1	14	NA	TRBJ2-7	TGCGCCAGCAGCGCCGGGACAGGGGGATACGAGCAGTACTTC	CASSAGTGGYEQYF
TRBV9	NA	18	NA	TRBJ2-6	TGTGCCAGCAGCCCTCATGGGCCATGGGGGCATGGGGCCAACGTCCTGACTTTC	CASSPHGPWGHGANVLTF
TRBV5-1	NA	13	NA	TRBJ2-5	TGCGCCAGCAGCTTTCCGGGCCAAGAGACCCAGTACTTC	CASSFPGQETQYF
TRBV19	NA	13	once	TRBJ2-1	TGTGCCAGTAGTGCCAGCGCCGGCAATGAGCAGTTCTTC	CASSASAGNEQFF
TRBV11-2	NA	13	NA	TRBJ2-7	TGTGCCAGCAGCTTATATGGTGGGACAGAGCAGTACTTC	CASSLYGGTEQYF
TRBV14	NA	13	NA	TRBJ2-2	TGTGCCAGCAGCCAAGATAGGTCCGGGGAGCTGTTTTTT	CASSQDRSGELFF
TRBV19	NA	14	NA	TRBJ2-7	TGTGCCAGTAGGGAACCTGGGCACCCCTACGAGCAGTACTTC	CASREPGHPYEQYF
TRBV2	NA	13	NA	TRBJ2-1	TGTGCCAGCAGTGAAGGGAGTTCCAATGAGCAGTTCTTC	CASSEGSSNEQFF
TRBV27	TRBD1	13	NA	TRBJ2-7	TGTGCCACCAAAGGAGGGACAGGGTACGAGCAGTACTTC	CATKGGTGYEQYF
TRBV5-6	NA	15	NA	TRBJ2-7	TGTGCCAGCAGCATCCCGGCGGCGGGTAGCGACGAGCAGTACTTC	CASSIPAAGSDEQYF
TRBV28	NA	14	NA	TRBJ2-7	TGTGCCAGCAGACAAGTGGGGAGCTCCTACGAGCAGTACTTC	CASRQVGSSYEQYF
TRBV13	NA	15	NA	TRBJ1-1	TGTGCCAGCAGCATAAAACAGGGCGGGAACACTGAAGCTTTCTTT	CASSIKQGGNTEAFF
TRBV27	NA	13	NA	TRBJ2-7	TGTGCCAGCAGTTCAGGGGTAACCTACGAGCAGTACTTC	CASSSGVTYEQYF
TRBV1	NA	14	NA	TRBJ2-7	TGCACCAGCAGCCAAGACTCTAACTCCTACGAGCAGTACTTC	CTSSQDSNSYEQYF
TRBV13	TRBD1	14	NA	TRBJ1-1	TGTGCCAGCAGCTTAGACAGGGGGAACACTGAAGCTTTCTTT	CASSLDRGNTEAFF